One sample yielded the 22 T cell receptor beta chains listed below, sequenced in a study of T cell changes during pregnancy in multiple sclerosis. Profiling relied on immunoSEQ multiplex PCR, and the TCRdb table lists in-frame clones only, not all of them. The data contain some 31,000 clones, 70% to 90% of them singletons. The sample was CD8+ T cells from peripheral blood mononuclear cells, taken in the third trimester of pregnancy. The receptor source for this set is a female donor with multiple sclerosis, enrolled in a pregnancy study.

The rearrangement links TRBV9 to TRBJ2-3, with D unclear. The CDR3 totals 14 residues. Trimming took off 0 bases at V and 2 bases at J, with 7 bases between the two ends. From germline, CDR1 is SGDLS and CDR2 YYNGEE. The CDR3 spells CASSVALTTDTQYF. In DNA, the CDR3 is TGTGCCAGCAGCGTAGCCCTAACCACAGATACGCAGTATTTT. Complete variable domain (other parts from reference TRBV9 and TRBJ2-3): DSGVTQTPKHLITATGQRVTLRCSPRSGDLSVYWYQQSLDQGLQFLIQYYNGEERAKGNILERFSAQQFPDLHSELNLSSLELGDSALYFCASSVALTTDTQYFGPGTRLTVL.

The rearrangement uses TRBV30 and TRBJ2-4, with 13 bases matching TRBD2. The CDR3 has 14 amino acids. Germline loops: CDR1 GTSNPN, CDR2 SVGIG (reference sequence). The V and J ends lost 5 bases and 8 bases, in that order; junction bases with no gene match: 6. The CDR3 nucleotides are TGTGCCTGGGGACTAGCGGGAGTAGGGGACATTCAGTACTTC. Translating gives CAWGLAGVGDIQYF.

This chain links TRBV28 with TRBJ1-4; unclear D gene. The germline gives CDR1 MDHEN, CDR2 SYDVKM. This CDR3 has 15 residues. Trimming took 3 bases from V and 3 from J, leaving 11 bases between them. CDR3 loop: CASSFIFGANEKLFF. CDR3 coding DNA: TGTGCCAGCAGTTTTATCTTCGGTGCTAATGAAAAACTGTTTTTT.

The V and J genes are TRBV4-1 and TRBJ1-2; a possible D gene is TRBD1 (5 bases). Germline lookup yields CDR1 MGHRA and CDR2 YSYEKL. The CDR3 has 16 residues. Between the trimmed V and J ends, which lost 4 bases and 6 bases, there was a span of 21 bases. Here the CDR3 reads CASSPYQMSGIDGYTF. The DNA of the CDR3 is TGCGCCAGCAGCCCATATCAAATGTCAGGGATTGATGGCTACACCTTC.

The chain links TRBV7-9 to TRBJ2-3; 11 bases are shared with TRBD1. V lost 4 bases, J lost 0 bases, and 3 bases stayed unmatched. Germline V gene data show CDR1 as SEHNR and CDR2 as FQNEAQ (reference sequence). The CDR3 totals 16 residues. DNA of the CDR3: TGTGCCAGCAGCTGGACAGGGGGCGGTAGCACAGATACGCAGTATTTT. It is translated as CASSWTGGGSTDTQYF.

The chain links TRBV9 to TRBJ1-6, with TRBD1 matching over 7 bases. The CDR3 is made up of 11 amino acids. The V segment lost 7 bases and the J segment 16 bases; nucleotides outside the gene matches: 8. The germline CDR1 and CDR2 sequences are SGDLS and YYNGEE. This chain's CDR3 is CASGGPGQLHF. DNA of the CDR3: TGTGCCAGCGGGGGGCCGGGACAGCTCCACTTT.

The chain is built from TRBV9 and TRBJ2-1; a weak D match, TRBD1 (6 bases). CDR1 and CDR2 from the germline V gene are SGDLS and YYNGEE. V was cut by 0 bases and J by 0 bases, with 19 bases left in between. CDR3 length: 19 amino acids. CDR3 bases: TGTGCCAGCAGCGTAGTCAGGGGAAATAGACAGAGCTCCTACAATGAGCAGTTCTTC. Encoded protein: CASSVVRGNRQSSYNEQFF.

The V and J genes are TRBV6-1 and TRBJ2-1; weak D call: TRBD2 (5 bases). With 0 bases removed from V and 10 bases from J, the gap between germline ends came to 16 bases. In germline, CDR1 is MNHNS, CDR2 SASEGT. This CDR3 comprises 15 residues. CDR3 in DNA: TGTGCCAGCAGTGAAGCGCGAGGGCCCCGGTGGGAGCAGTTCTTC. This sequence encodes CASSEARGPRWEQFF.

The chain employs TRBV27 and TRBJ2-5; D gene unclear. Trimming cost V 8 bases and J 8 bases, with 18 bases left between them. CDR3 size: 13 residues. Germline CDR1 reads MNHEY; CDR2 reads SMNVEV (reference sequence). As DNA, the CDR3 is TGTGCCAGCGCCACTGGGCCAGGCCAAACCCAGTACTTC. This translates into CASATGPGQTQYF.

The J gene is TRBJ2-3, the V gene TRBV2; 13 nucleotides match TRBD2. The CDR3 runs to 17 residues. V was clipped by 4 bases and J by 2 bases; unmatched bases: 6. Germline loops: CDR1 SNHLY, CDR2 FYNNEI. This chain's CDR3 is CASSGIGTSGDTDTQYF. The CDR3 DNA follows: TGTGCCAGCAGTGGAATTGGGACTAGCGGGGACACAGATACGCAGTATTTT.

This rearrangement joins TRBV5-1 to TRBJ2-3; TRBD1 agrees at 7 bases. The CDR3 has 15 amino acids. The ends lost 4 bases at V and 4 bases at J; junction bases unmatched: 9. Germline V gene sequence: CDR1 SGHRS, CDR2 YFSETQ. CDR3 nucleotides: TGCGCCAGCAGCCCTACCGGGACAGCACCAGATACGCAGTATTTT. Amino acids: CASSPTGTAPDTQYF. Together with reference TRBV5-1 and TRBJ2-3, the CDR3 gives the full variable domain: KAGVTQTPRYLIKTRGQQVTLSCSPISGHRSVSWYQQTPGQGLQFLFEYFSETQRNKGNFPGRFSGRQFSNSRSEMNVSTLELGDSALYLCASSPTGTAPDTQYFGPGTRLTVL.

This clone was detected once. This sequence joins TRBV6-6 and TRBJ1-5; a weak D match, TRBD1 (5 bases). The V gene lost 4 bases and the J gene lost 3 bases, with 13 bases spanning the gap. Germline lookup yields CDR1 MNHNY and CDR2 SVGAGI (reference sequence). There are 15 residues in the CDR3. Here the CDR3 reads CASSSDDRANQPQHF. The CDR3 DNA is TGTGCCAGCAGTTCCGACGACAGAGCCAATCAGCCCCAGCATTTT.

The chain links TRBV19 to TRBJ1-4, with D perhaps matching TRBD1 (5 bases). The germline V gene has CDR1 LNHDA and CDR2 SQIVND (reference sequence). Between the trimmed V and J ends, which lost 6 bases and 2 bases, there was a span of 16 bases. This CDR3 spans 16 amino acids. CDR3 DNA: TGTGCCAGTAGCCCGCGGACAAAGGGTACTAATGAAAAACTGTTTTTT. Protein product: CASSPRTKGTNEKLFF.

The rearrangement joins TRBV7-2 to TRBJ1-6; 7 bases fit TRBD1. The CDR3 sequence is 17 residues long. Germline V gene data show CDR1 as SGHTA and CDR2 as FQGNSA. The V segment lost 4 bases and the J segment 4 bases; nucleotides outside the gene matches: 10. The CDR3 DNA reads TGTGCCAGCAGCTCGAGGAGCAGGGGGGCGTATAATTCACCCCTCCACTTT. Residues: CASSSRSRGAYNSPLHF.

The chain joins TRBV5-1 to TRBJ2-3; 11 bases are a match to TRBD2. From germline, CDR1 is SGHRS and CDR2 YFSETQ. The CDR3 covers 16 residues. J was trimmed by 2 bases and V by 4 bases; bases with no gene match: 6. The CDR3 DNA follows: TGCGCCAGCAGCGCAGGACTAGCGGGTCACACAGATACGCAGTATTTT. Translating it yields CASSAGLAGHTDTQYF.

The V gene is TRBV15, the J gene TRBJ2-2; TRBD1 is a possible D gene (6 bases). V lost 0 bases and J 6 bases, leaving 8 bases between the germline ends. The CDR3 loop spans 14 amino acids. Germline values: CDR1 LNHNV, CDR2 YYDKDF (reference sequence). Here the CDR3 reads CATSREQGSGELFF. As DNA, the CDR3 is TGTGCCACCAGCAGAGAACAGGGTTCCGGGGAGCTGTTTTTT.

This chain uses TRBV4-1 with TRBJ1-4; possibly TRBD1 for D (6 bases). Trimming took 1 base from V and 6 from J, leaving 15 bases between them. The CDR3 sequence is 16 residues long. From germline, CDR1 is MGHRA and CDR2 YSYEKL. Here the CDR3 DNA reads TGCGCCAGCAGCCAAGGTTTACAGGGTAATTATGAAAAACTGTTTTTT. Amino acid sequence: CASSQGLQGNYEKLFF.

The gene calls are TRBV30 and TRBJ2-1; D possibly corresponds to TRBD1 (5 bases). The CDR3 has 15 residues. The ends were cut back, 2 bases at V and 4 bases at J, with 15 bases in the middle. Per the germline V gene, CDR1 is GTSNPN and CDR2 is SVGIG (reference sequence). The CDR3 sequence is CAWSRADTLYNEQFF. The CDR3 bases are TGTGCCTGGAGTAGGGCGGACACCCTTTACAATGAGCAGTTCTTC.

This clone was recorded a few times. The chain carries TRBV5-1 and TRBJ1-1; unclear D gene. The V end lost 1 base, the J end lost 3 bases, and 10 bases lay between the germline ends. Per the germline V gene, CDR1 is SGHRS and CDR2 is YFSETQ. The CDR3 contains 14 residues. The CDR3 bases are TGCGCCAGCAGCTTGAGGCAGCGGGACACTGAAGCTTTCTTT. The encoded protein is CASSLRQRDTEAFF.

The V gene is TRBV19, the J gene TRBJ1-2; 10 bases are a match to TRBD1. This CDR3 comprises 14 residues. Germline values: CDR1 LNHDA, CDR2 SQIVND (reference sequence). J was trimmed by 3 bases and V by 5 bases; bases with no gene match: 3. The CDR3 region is CASSSTGGDYGYTF. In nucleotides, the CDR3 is TGTGCCAGTAGTTCGACAGGGGGCGACTATGGCTACACCTTC.

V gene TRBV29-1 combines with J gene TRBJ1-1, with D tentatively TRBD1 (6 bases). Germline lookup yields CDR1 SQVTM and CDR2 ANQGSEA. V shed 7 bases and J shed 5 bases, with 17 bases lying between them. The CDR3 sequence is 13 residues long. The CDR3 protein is CSAWRNQGTEAFF. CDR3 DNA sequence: TGCAGCGCTTGGAGGAATCAGGGGACTGAAGCTTTCTTT.

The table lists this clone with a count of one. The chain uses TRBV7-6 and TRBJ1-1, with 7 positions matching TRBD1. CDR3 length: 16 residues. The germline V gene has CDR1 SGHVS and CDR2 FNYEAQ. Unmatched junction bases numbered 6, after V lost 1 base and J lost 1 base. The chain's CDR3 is CASSLGRGLANTEAFF. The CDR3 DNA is TGTGCCAGCAGCTTAGGTAGGGGGCTTGCGAACACTGAAGCTTTCTTT.